This T cell receptor (beta chain) was identified during a study of blood T cell dynamics during melanoma immunotherapy. Study-wide points: The study could not tell melanoma-specific clones from general immune activation.

The time point: week 3, after first cycle of checkpoint inhibitor. Samples come from before therapy and from week 3 after the first blockade cycle. From germline, CDR1 is SGHTA and CDR2 FQGNSA. V shed 1 base, J shed 5 bases, and the junction held 8 bases outside the gene matches. The CDR3 runs to 15 residues. Assay used: immunoSEQ multiplex PCR; TCRdb lists only in-frame clones, some missing. Of about 6,300 clones listed, nearly 90% are singletons. Remarks on this clone: The target antigen is unknown.

The receptor comes from a human donor with melanoma. The specimen was blood, collected from a patient treated with checkpoint blockade. The chain has TRBV7-2 and TRBJ2-7; 7 bases map to TRBD1. The CDR3 nucleotides read TGTGCCAGCAGCTTAGACCTGACAGGGACCCACGAGCAGTACTTC. Protein sequence: CASSLDLTGTHEQYF.